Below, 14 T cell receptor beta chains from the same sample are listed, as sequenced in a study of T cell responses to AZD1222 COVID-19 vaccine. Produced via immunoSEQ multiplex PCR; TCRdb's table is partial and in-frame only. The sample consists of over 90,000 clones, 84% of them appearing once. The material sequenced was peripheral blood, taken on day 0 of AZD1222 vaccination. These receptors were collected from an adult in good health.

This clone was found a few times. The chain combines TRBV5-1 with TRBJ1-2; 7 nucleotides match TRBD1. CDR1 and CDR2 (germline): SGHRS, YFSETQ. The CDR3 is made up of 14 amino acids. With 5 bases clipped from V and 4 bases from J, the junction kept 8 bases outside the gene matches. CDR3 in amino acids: CASSPGGGAYGYTF. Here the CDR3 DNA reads TGCGCCAGCAGTCCTGGAGGGGGCGCCTATGGCTACACCTTC. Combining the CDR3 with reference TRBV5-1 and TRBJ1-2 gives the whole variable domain KAGVTQTPRYLIKTRGQQVTLSCSPISGHRSVSWYQQTPGQGLQFLFEYFSETQRNKGNFPGRFSGRQFSNSRSEMNVSTLELGDSALYLCASSPGGGAYGYTFGSGTRLTVV.

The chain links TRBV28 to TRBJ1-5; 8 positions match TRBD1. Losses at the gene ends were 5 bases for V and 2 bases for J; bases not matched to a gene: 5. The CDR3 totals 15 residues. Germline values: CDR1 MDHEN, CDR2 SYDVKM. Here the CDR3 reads CASSGSGGRNQPQHF. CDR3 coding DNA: TGTGCCAGCAGTGGGTCAGGGGGCCGCAATCAGCCCCAGCATTTT.

The CDR3 DNA is TGTGCCAGCAGGGCGCAGGGAGACAATCAGCCCCAGCATTTT. This codes for CASRAQGDNQPQHF. The chain joins TRBV4-2 to TRBJ1-5; possible D gene TRBD1, 5 bases. The CDR3 has 14 residues. Trimming removed 6 bases at V and 3 bases at J, with 12 bases between. Germline values: CDR1 LGHNA, CDR2 YNFKEQ.

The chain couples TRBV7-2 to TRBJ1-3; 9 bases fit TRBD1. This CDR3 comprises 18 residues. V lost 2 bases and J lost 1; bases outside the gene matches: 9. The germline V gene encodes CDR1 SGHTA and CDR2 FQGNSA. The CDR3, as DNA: TGTGCCAGCAGCTTATCTGGGACAGGGATATCTTCTGGAAACACCATATATTTT. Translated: CASSLSGTGISSGNTIYF.

DNA for the CDR3: TGTGCCATCAGCCCTGGGGCCAACGTCCTGACTTTC. This gives the protein CAISPGANVLTF. The chain recombines TRBV10-3 with TRBJ2-6; D remains ambiguous. V dropped 6 bases and J dropped 2 bases, with 2 bases sitting between them. This CDR3 is 12 amino acids long. CDR1 ENHRY and CDR2 SYGVKD come from the germline V gene.

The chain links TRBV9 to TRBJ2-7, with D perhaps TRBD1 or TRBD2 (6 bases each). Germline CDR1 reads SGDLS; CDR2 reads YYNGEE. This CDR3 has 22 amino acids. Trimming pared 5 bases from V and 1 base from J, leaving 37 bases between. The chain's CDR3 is CASSRQGLQRGWRGDGSYEQYV. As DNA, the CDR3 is TGTGCCAGCAGTCGCCAGGGACTTCAGAGGGGGTGGCGAGGGGACGGTTCCTACGAGCAGTACGTC.

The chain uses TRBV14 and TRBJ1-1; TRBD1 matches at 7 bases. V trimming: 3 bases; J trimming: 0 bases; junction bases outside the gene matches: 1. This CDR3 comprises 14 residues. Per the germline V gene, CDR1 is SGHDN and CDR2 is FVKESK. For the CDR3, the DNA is TGTGCCAGCAGCCAGGGACAGATGAACACTGAAGCTTTCTTT. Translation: CASSQGQMNTEAFF.

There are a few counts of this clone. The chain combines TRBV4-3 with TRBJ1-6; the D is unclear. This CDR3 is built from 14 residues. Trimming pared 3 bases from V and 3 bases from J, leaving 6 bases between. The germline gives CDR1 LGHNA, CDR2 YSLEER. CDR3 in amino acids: CASSQTLYNSPLHF. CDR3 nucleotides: TGCGCCAGCAGCCAGACACTCTATAATTCACCCCTCCACTTT.

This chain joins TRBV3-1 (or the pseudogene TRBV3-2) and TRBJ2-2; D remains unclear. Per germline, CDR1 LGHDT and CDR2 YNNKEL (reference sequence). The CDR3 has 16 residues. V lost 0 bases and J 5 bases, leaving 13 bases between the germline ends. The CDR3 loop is CASSQDASLLTGELFF. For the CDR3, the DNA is TGTGCCAGCAGCCAAGATGCCAGCTTGCTGACCGGGGAGCTGTTTTTT.

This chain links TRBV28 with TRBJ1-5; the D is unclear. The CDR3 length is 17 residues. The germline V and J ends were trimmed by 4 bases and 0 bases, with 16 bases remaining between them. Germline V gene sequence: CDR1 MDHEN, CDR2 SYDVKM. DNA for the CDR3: TGTGCCAGCAGTTCGCGGACGCTCTCATATAGCAATCAGCCCCAGCATTTT. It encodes CASSSRTLSYSNQPQHF.

DNA for the CDR3: TGTGCCAGCAGCCTGGGGGCAGGGGGCGGATATGGCTACACCTTC. Its protein product is CASSLGAGGGYGYTF. V and J are TRBV5-5 and TRBJ1-2, with 8 bases matching TRBD1. This CDR3 contains 15 residues. The germline CDR1 and CDR2 sequences are SGHKS and YYEKEE (reference sequence). The J segment lost 5 bases and the V segment lost 4 bases, leaving 10 bases of the junction unmatched.

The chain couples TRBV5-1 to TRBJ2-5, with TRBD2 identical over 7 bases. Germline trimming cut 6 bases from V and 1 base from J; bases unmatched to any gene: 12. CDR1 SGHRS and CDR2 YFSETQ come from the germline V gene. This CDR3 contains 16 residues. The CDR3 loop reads CASNAGNGGSQETQYF. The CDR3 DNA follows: TGCGCCAGCAACGCAGGAAACGGGGGGTCCCAAGAGACCCAGTACTTC.

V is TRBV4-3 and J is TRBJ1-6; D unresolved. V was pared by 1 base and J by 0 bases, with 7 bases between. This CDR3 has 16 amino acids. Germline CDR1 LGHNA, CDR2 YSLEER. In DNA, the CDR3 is TGCGCCAGCAGCCAAGCCAGCAGCTCCTATAATTCACCCCTCCACTTT. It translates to CASSQASSSYNSPLHF.

CDR3 nucleotides: TGTGCCAGCAGCTCAGTGGGGGCCCAGTACTTC. This translates into CASSSVGAQYF. The rearrangement joins TRBV7-9 to TRBJ2-5; either TRBD1 or TRBD2 may supply D (5 bases each). The CDR3 loop spans 11 amino acids. Germline CDR1 is SEHNR and CDR2 is FQNEAQ (reference sequence). V was pared by 4 bases and J by 9 bases, with 9 bases between.